Following are 9 T cell receptor beta chains from one sample sequenced in a study of technical replicates of blood from a few donors. Some clones are missing from TCRdb's copy, which holds only in-frame ones; the method was immunoSEQ multiplex PCR. The sample carries some 78,000 clones, about 92% recorded once. Specimen: T cells isolated from PBMCs. These receptors were obtained from a human donor in good health.

V gene TRBV6-5 combines with J gene TRBJ2-2; 7 nucleotides align to TRBD1. This CDR3 is built from 14 residues. V lost 6 bases, J lost 7 bases, and 8 bases stayed unmatched. The germline V gene has CDR1 MNHEY and CDR2 SVGAGI. The CDR3 nucleotides are TGTGCCAGCAGCCGACTGCAGGGGGTCGGGGAGCTGTTTTTT. Residues: CASSRLQGVGELFF.

The rearrangement uses TRBV5-4 and TRBJ1-2; a weak D match, TRBD1 (5 bases). The CDR3 covers 17 residues. The germline V gene encodes CDR1 SGHNT and CDR2 YYREEE (reference sequence). V lost 5 bases and J 2 bases, leaving 22 bases between the germline ends. The CDR3 DNA reads as TGTGCCAGCAGTTCGGAGGGGCCAGTTCTCTTCAACTATGGCTACACCTTC. Its protein is CASSSEGPVLFNYGYTF.

Here the CDR3 reads CASSTLAGDRTQYF. The CDR3 DNA reads TGTGCCAGCAGCACCCTAGCGGGGGATAGGACCCAGTACTTC. V gene TRBV7-6 combines with J gene TRBJ2-5; 10 nucleotides align to TRBD2. There are 14 residues in the CDR3. Trimming at V came to 5 bases and at J to 7 bases, leaving 7 bases not matched to a gene. Germline CDR1 SGHVS, CDR2 FNYEAQ.

The J gene is TRBJ2-7, the V gene TRBV5-6, with 11 bases matching TRBD2. CDR1 is SGHDT, CDR2 YYEEEE, per germline. Unmatched junction bases numbered 8, after V lost 3 bases and J lost 6 bases. CDR3 length: 15 amino acids. The CDR3 spells CASSYSSGRFFEQYF. CDR3 DNA: TGTGCCAGCAGCTATTCTAGCGGGAGGTTCTTCGAGCAGTACTTC.

CDR3 nucleotides: TGTGCCAGCAGCTTTGGACTAGCGGGAGATGAGCAGTTCTTC. Translating gives CASSFGLAGDEQFF. The chain has TRBV12-1 and TRBJ2-1; TRBD2 was called by the table and not checked on the DNA. TRBV12-1 is a documented pseudogene. The CDR3 is 14 residues long.

This clone was counted between two and nine times. The genes are TRBV28 and TRBJ1-1; D is unclear. The CDR3 length is 14 residues. Germline V gene sequence: CDR1 MDHEN, CDR2 SYDVKM. V shed 3 bases and J shed 4 bases, with 12 bases lying between them. The CDR3, as DNA: TGTGCCAGCAGTTTTTTCGGAGGGTTCACTGAAGCTTTCTTT. Translated: CASSFFGGFTEAFF. Together with reference TRBV28 and TRBJ1-1, the CDR3 gives the full variable domain: DVKVTQSSRYLVKRTGEKVFLECVQDMDHENMFWYRQDPGLGLRLIYFSYDVKMKEKGDIPEGYSVSREKKERFSLILESASTNQTSMYLCASSFFGGFTEAFFGQGTRLTVV.

The chain combines TRBV4-2 with TRBJ2-2; D not certain. The CDR3 runs 16 residues. Trimming pared 4 bases from V and 8 bases from J, leaving 20 bases between. Germline CDR1 is LGHNA and CDR2 is YNFKEQ. As DNA, the CDR3 is TGTGCCAGCAGCCGCACCAGTGCGGAAAGTTTTGGGGAGCTGTTTTTT. Translating gives CASSRTSAESFGELFF.

To note about this clone: Mismatch with germline at one junction end may stem from a read error. This chain links TRBV7-7 with TRBJ1-3, with a possible D match to TRBD1 (6 bases). CDR3 size: 15 residues. In germline, CDR1 is SSHAT, CDR2 FNYEAQ (reference sequence). The CDR3 DNA follows: TGTGCTAGCAGCTTGGACAGCGGCTCTGGAAACACCATATATTTT. Protein: CASSLDSGSGNTIYF.

The chain uses TRBV27 and TRBJ2-5; 11 bases agree with TRBD2. J gave up 7 bases and V 5 bases, and 9 bases lay outside the gene matches. The CDR3 covers 15 residues. Germline CDR1 is MNHEY and CDR2 is SMNVEV (reference sequence). CDR3: CASSPLAGVEGTQYF. The CDR3 coding sequence is TGTGCCAGCAGTCCACTAGCGGGAGTTGAAGGGACCCAGTACTTC.